One sample yielded the 8 T cell receptor beta chains listed below, sequenced in a study of OX40 agonist ivuxolimab in advanced cancers. The table came from immunoSEQ multiplex PCR; TCRdb's copy has only in-frame clones and leaves some out. In the table there are approximately 10,000 clones, around 74% of which are singletons. The sequencing used CD4+ or CD8+ T cells sorted from blood, collected in a trial of the OX40 agonist ivuxolimab. These receptors were obtained from an adult with an advanced solid tumor such as melanoma, head and neck, liver or kidney cancer.

This chain joins TRBV27 and TRBJ1-5; no clear D. This CDR3 region has 13 residues. Trimming pared 0 bases from V and 6 bases from J, leaving 6 bases between. Germline CDR1 MNHEY, CDR2 SMNVEV (reference sequence). The DNA for the CDR3 is TGTGCCAGCAGTTTATCGGACGTTCAGCCCCAGCATTTT. Encoded protein: CASSLSDVQPQHF.

The chain recombines TRBV7-9 with TRBJ2-1; D is unresolved. The CDR3 spans 14 residues. Per germline, CDR1 SEHNR and CDR2 FQNEAQ (reference sequence). V was shortened by 1 base and J by 5 bases, with 9 bases between the two germline ends. CDR3 nucleotide sequence: TGTGCCAGCAGCTTAGTTACTGGACACAATGAGCAGTTCTTC. Protein sequence: CASSLVTGHNEQFF.

This clone was observed a handful of times. The genes are TRBV7-2 and TRBJ1-1, with D perhaps TRBD1 (6 bases). V shed 4 bases and J shed 3 bases, with 18 bases lying between them. The CDR3 consists of 16 residues. CDR1 and CDR2 from the germline V gene are SGHTA and FQGNSA. This CDR3 is CASSSRGGLYDTEAFF. DNA of the CDR3: TGTGCCAGCAGCTCTCGAGGGGGTTTGTACGACACTGAAGCTTTCTTT.

This rearrangement joins TRBV5-6 to TRBJ1-1; a possible D gene is TRBD1 (5 bases). CDR3 length equals 16 residues. The germline CDR1 and CDR2 sequences are SGHDT and YYEEEE. Trimming removed 5 bases from V and 3 bases from J, with 20 bases in between. DNA of the CDR3: TGTGCCAGCAGTCAACTTGCTCAGGGATTGCACACTGAAGCTTTCTTT. It encodes CASSQLAQGLHTEAFF.

The chain joins TRBV5-6 to TRBJ2-6, with D maybe TRBD2 (5 bases). Trimming cost V 4 bases and J 5 bases, with 13 bases left between them. The CDR3 runs to 15 residues. CDR1 and CDR2 (germline): SGHDT, YYEEEE. The CDR3 nucleotides are TGTGCCAGCAGCCGGGGTGCTGGAAGGGCCAACGTCCTGACTTTC. Protein: CASSRGAGRANVLTF. The full variable domain, in which reference TRBV5-6 and TRBJ2-6 provide the parts outside the CDR3, is DAGVTQSPTHLIKTRGQQVTLRCSPKSGHDTVSWYQQALGQGPQFIFQYYEEEERQRGNFPDRFSGHQFPNYSSELNVNALLLGDSALYLCASSRGAGRANVLTFGAGSRLTVL.

The chain recombines TRBV2 with TRBJ1-2; 8 nucleotides match TRBD1. The CDR3 spans 16 residues. J lost 5 bases, V lost 9 bases, and 17 bases had no gene match. Germline CDR1 SNHLY, CDR2 FYNNEI. The CDR3 region is CASRNPDRGGAYGYTF. CDR3 coding DNA: TGTGCCAGTCGAAACCCTGACAGGGGCGGTGCGTATGGCTACACCTTC.

This clone was recorded a few times. The rearrangement joins TRBV6-1 to TRBJ1-5, with 8 bases fitting TRBD1. Looked up from germline, CDR1 is MNHNS and CDR2 is SASEGT. The V gene end was trimmed by 8 bases and the J gene end by 4 bases; junction bases not matched to a gene: 1. There are 12 residues in the CDR3. The CDR3 DNA reads TGTGCCAGCGGACAGGGAAATCAGCCCCAGCATTTT. Translation gives CASGQGNQPQHF.

The rearrangement uses TRBV6-5 and TRBJ2-5, with D possibly matching TRBD2 (6 bases). V lost 4 bases and J lost 1, with 13 bases in between. The V gene's germline CDR1 is MNHEY and CDR2 SVGAGI. The CDR3 covers 15 residues. The CDR3 region is CASSSQWGGQETQYF. The CDR3, as DNA: TGTGCCAGCAGTTCCCAATGGGGAGGCCAAGAGACCCAGTACTTC.